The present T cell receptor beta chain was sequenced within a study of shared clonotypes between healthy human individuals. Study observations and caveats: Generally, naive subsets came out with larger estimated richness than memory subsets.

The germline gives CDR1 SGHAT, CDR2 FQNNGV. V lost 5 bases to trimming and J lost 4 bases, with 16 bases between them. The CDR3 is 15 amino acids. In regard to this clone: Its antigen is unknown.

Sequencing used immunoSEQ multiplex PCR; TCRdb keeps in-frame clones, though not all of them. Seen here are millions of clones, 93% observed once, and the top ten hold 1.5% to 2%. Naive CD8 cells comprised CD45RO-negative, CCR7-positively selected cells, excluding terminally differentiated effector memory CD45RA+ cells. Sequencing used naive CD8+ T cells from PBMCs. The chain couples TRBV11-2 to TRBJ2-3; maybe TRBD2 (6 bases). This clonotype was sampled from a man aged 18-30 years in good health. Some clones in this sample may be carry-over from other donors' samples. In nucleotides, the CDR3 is TGTGCCAGCAGCAACCTAGCGCCTAGCCCAGATACGCAGTATTTT. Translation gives CASSNLAPSPDTQYF.